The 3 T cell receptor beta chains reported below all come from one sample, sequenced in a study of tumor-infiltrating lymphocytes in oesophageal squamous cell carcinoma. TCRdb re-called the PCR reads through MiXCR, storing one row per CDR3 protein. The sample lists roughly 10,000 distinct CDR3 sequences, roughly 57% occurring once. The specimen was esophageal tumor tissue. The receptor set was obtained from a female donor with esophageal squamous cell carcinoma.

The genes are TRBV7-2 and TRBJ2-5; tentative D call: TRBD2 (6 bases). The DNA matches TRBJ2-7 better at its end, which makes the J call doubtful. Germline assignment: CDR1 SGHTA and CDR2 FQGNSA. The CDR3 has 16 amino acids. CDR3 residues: CASSLRGGIESYEQYF. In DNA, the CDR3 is TGTGCCAGCAGCTTAAGGGGCGGGATCGAATCCTACGAGCAGTACTTC.

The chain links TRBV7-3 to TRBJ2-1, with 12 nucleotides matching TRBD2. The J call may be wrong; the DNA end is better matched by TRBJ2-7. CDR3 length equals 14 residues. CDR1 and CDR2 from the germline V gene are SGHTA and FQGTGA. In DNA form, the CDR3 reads TGTGCCAGCAGCTCCCTAGCGGGGGGGCGCGAGCAGTACTTC. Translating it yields CASSSLAGGREQYF.

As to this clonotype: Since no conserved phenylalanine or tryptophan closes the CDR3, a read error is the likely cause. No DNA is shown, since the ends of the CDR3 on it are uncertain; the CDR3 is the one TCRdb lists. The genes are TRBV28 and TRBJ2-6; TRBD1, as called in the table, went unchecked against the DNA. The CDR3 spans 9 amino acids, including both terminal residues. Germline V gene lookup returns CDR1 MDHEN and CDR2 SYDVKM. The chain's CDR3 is CASSFLGRV.